Here is one T cell receptor (beta chain) with its context. Authors' analysis steps: It was from reference gene primer amplification that nucleated cell counts were estimated. The data were produced by immunoSEQ multiplex PCR, yet TCRdb's version contains in-frame clones alone and is incomplete. Clone size and the V and J calls come from that table; the DNA yielded D and trimming. This sample yields 20,000 to 30,000 clones, of which approximately 83% are seen a single time; over 20% belongs to the top ten. These data belong to a study of blood T cell repertoires in COVID-19. Study-level background: Specimens from acute and convalescent COVID-19 originated in the United States, Italy and Spain.

There are 14 residues in the CDR3. The germline V gene has CDR1 LGHDT and CDR2 YNNKEL (reference sequence). Deletions cut 2 bases from V and 4 bases from J, with 9 bases between. Sequenced input: peripheral blood. The TCR originated in a human donor in a cohort sampled during active COVID-19. This chain uses TRBV3-1 (or the pseudogene TRBV3-2) with TRBJ1-3; D call uncertain. This CDR3 reads CASSQRVSGNTIYF. The DNA for the CDR3 is TGTGCCAGCAGCCAACGGGTCTCCGGAAACACCATATATTTT.